This T cell receptor (beta chain) came from a study of regulatory T cells in long-lasting Graves disease. V shed 5 bases and J shed 7 bases, with 9 bases lying between them. This CDR3 is built from 11 residues. CDR1 is LNHNV, CDR2 YYDKDF, per germline (reference sequence). CDR3-region Arm-PCR and iRepertoire HTBI primers produced the TCR beta libraries. TCRdb reprocessed the multiplex PCR reads via MiXCR and lists one record per CDR3 protein. The table includes around 330,000 distinct CDR3 sequences, about 20% detected once. Stated time point: newly diagnosed GD, antithyroid drugs for less than 3 months. From RNA extracted from PBMCs, the TCR library was made. This clonotype was counted at least ten times.

This clonotype was obtained from a female donor with Graves disease. The chain joins TRBV15 to TRBJ2-7; D not certain. The material sequenced was peripheral blood mononuclear cells (PBMCs), taken at new diagnosis, from a patient treated with antithyroid drugs. As DNA, the CDR3 is TGTGCCACCAGCTCTGGGTGGGAGCAGTACTTC. Amino acid sequence: CATSSGWEQYF.